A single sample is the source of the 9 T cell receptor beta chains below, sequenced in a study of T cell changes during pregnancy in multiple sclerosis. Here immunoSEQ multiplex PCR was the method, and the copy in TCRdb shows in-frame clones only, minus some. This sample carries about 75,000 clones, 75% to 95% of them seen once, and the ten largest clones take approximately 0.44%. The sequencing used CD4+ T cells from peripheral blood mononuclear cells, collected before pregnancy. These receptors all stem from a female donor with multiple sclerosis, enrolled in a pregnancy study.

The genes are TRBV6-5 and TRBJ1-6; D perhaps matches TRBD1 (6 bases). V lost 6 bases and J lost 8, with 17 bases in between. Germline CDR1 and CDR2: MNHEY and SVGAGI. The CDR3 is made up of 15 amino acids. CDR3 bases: TGTGCCAGCAGGACGATCGGGGGGGGGCATTCACCCCTCCACTTT. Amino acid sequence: CASRTIGGGHSPLHF.

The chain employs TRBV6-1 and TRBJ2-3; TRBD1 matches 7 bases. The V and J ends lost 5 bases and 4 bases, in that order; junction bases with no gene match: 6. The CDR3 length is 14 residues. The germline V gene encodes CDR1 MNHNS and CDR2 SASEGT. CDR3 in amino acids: CASSTGVPSDTQYF. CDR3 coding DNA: TGTGCCAGCAGTACAGGGGTCCCGTCAGATACGCAGTATTTT.

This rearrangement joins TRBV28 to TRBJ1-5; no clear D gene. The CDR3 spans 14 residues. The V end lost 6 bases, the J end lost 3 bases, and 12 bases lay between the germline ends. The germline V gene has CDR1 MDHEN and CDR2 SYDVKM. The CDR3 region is CASSLVRANQPQHF. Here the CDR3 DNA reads TGTGCCAGCAGCCTCGTTCGAGCCAATCAGCCCCAGCATTTT.

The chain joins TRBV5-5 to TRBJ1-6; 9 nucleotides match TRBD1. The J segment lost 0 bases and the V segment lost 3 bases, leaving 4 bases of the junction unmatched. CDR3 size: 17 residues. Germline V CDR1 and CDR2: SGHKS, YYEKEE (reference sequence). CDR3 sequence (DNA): TGTGCCAGCAGCTACAGGACAGGGGACTCCTATAATTCACCCCTCCACTTT. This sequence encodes CASSYRTGDSYNSPLHF.

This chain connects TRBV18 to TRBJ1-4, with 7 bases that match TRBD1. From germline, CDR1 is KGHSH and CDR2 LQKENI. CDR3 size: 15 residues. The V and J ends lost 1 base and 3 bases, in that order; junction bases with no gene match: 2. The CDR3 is CASSPQGQPNEKLFF. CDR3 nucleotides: TGTGCCAGCTCACCACAGGGACAGCCTAATGAAAAACTGTTTTTT.

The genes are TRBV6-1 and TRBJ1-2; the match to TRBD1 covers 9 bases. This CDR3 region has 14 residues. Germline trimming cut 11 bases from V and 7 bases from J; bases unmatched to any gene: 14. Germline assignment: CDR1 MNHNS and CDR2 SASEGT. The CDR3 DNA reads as TGTGCCGGTCAACGGGGACAGGGTGGGGGTGGCTACACCTTC. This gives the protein CAGQRGQGGGGYTF.

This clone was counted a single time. The CDR3 DNA reads TGTGCCAGCAGTTCTCCCACAGGGGGCGCCAGGTGGGGCTACACCTTC. Translated, it gives CASSSPTGGARWGYTF. V usage is TRBV28 and J usage is TRBJ1-2; 9 bases agree with TRBD1. There are 16 residues in the CDR3. Germline CDR1 is MDHEN and CDR2 is SYDVKM. V trimming: 4 bases; J trimming: 8 bases; junction bases outside the gene matches: 14.

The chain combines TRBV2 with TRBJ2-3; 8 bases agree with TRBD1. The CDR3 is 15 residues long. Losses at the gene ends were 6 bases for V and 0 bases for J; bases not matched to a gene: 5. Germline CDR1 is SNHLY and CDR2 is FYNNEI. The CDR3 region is CASSGTGFSTDTQYF. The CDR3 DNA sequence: TGTGCCAGCAGCGGGACAGGATTCAGCACAGATACGCAGTATTTT.

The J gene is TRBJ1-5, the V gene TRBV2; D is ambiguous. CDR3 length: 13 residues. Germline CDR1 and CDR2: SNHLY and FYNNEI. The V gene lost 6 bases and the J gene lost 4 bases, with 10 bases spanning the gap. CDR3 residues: CASRRTGNQPQHF. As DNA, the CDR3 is TGTGCCAGCAGGAGGACGGGGAATCAGCCCCAGCATTTT.